This TCR beta chain was identified in a study of blood T cells in healthy people across ages (dated by TCRdb to about 2015). About the investigation overall: In model experiments, template switching captured roughly one uniquely barcoded TCR beta cDNA molecule for every two T cells. Two additional independent replicas of 1 million unique cDNA reads from the same blood draw were analyzed for two donors (one aged 18 to 30 and one aged 80 or older). To avoid experimental bias, donors of different ages were spread randomly across the sequencing lanes. To track age-related changes in TCR beta repertoire diversity, the study relied on deep sequencing normalized with unique cDNA molecular identifiers. Donors were grouped into four age groups: young (average roughly 16 years), middle-aged (around 39), aged (around 60) and long-lived (just over 80). What the authors observed across the whole study: Because profiling used bulk unsorted PBMCs, naive and antigen-experienced compartments could not be compared conclusively. As age increased, observed TCR beta diversity per million T cells dropped in a roughly linear way, and a significant reduction was already evident by age around 41. Because donor CMV infection status was unknown, age-related changes in expanded clonotypes were potentially confounded. Compared with the aged group, more naive CD4+ T cells, fewer expanded clones and increased TCR diversity were shown by the long-lived group, suggesting age selection. Estimates of total diversity from one million sequenced T cells were regarded as lower bounds and underestimates. The percentage of naive T cells measured by flow cytometry correlated strongly with observed TCR beta diversity.

Worth noting for this clonotype: Its specific antigen is unknown. No much larger clone exists at a distance of one base, and base qualities are not known.

The V end loses 1 base and the J end loses 7 bases, and a stretch of 5 bases separates them. Counted from cysteine to phenylalanine, this CDR3 has 11 amino acids. Only CDR3 DNA is held: 33 bases, read in frame from base 1. Based on the germline V gene (reference sequence), the CDR1 and CDR2 sequences are DFQATT and SNEGSKA. Preparation of the library involved 5' RACE. TCRdb names Illumina HiSeq 2500 as the instrument used. A second PCR of about 6 to 11 cycles was performed with a sample-barcoded 5' primer and a J-beta primer mix. A unique molecular identifier was introduced onto each TCR beta cDNA molecule by a template-switch 5' adaptor carrying 12 random nucleotides. Each sample yielded at least 3 million CDR3-containing paired-end reads. The Mint cDNA synthesis kit, primed by a TRBC-specific oligonucleotide, was used to synthesize first-strand cDNA from all RNA. All cDNA was treated with uracil-DNA glycosylase and then went through a first 18-cycle PCR with the universal primers M1SS and BC2_uni_R. The study's own analysis went as follows. For normalization, 1 million high-quality reads were randomly selected from each sample, with every read carrying a distinct molecular identifier. Instead of being binned into consensus sequences, reads with shared molecular identifiers were discarded. MiTCR, set to a Q25 quality threshold and the strictest error-elimination algorithm, was used for CDR3 identification, clonotype clustering and error correction. A nonparametric unseen species model with Euler transformation was used to estimate lower-bound total TCR beta diversity. TCRdb applied fastp at Q25 and MiXCR to the public reads, then kept only in-frame beta chains. Each CDR3 protein gets just one entry, which takes the most common genes and DNA from the rows behind it. What appears here as the V and J calls and clone size reflects TCRdb's work, not the paper's. Within this sample are about 1.4 million distinct CDR3 sequences, with 59% of them counted one time only. Clones ranked in the top ten supply approximately 7% of the sample.

The roughly 39 donors, aged about 6 to 95 years, were systemically healthy Caucasian individuals from Russia. Each donor gave approximately 9.3 milliliters of peripheral blood, collected into EDTA-treated Vacutainer tubes. Ficoll-Paque density-gradient centrifugation was used to isolate PBMCs, with at least 6 million per sample. Total RNA, at least 6 micrograms per sample, was extracted from PBMCs with Trizol reagent. For every donor, flow cytometry on a PBMC aliquot measured the percentage of naive CD45RAhigh/CD27high T cells. Sequencing input: blood. The sequence came from a man between 18 and 29 years old in good health. The V gene is TRBV20-1 and the J gene is TRBJ2-1, with the D gene call left open. The CDR3 is CSARVKNEQFF. The nucleotides are TGCAGTGCTAGAGTTAAAAATGAGCAGTTCTTC.